These T cell receptor beta chains were read from a single sample in a study of blood T cells in healthy people across ages. TCRdb reanalysed the 5' RACE reads using MiXCR and keeps one entry per CDR3 protein. This sample yields about 690,000 distinct CDR3 sequences, of which over 40% are seen a single time; 25% to 30% belongs to the top ten. Sequencing input: blood. These receptors were taken from an elderly man in good health. Each CDR3 is given with its conserved first and last residue. D genes are given only for firm matches. Size is stated for part of the rows, as once, few or many counts, or as a class when the clone is expanded.

TRBJ2-7 | few | TRBD2 | TRBV20-1 | CIAPRGASGISYEQYF | TGCATTGCACCCCGGGGGGCTAGCGGGATCTCCTACGAGCAGTACTTC
TRBJ2-7 | few | NA | TRBV5-1 | CASSLGTQEGEQYF | TGCGCCAGCAGCTTGGGAACCCAGGAGGGCGAGCAGTACTTC
TRBJ2-3 | few | NA | TRBV7-3 | CASSLNPTSTDTQYF | TGTGCCAGCAGCTTAAATCCTACCAGCACAGATACGCAGTATTTT
TRBJ2-5 | many | TRBD2 | TRBV7-2 | CASSLEGRAGLETQYF | TGTGCCAGCAGCTTAGAAGGGAGGGCCGGGTTGGAGACCCAGTACTTC
TRBJ2-3 | few | TRBD2 | TRBV10-3 | CAISPGLAITSDTQYF | TGTGCCATCAGTCCCGGACTAGCGATCACCTCAGATACGCAGTATTTT
TRBJ2-7 | few | NA | TRBV7-2 | CASSSSRMSYEQYF | TGTGCCAGCAGCTCATCTAGAATGAGCTACGAGCAGTACTTC
TRBJ1-2 | NA | TRBD1 | TRBV20-1 | CSARDPGQGARGYGYTF | TGCAGTGCTAGAGATCCGGGACAGGGGGCGCGAGGCTATGGCTACACCTTC
TRBJ2-1 | once | NA | TRBV4-2 | CASSQEGHEQFF | TGTGCCAGCAGCCAAGAGGGGCATGAGCAGTTCTTC
TRBJ2-3 | NA | NA | TRBV3-1 | CASRISNSDTQYF | TGTGCCAGCAGGATTAGCAACTCGGATACGCAGTATTTT
TRBJ2-1 | few | NA | TRBV5-1 | CASSFSTVNEQFF | TGCGCCAGCAGCTTTAGTACTGTCAATGAGCAGTTCTTC
TRBJ2-1 | NA | TRBD2 | TRBV10-3 | CAISELTGGAYNEQFF | TGTGCCATCAGTGAGCTTACCGGGGGGGCCTACAATGAGCAGTTCTTC
TRBJ2-1 | few | NA | TRBV20-1 | CSPTGQGNEQFF | TGCAGCCCAACTGGTCAGGGCAATGAGCAGTTCTTC
TRBJ2-4 | NA | NA | TRBV6-2/TRBV6-3 | CASSLTQGAKNIQYF | TGTGCCAGCAGTTTGACACAGGGAGCCAAAAACATTCAGTACTTC
TRBJ2-7 | many | NA | TRBV7-8 | CASSLGPPSEQYF | TGTGCCAGCAGCCTTGGACCCCCTAGTGAGCAGTACTTC
TRBJ2-6 | NA | NA | TRBV29-1 | CSIDDPGANVLTF | TGCAGCATTGATGATCCTGGGGCCAACGTCCTGACTTTC
TRBJ2-2 | few | TRBD1 | TRBV20-1 | CSARQGAGNTGELFF | TGCAGTGCCAGACAGGGGGCCGGGAACACCGGGGAGCTGTTTTTT
TRBJ1-1 | few | NA | TRBV7-9 | CASRLTANTEAFF | TGTGCCAGCAGGCTGACAGCGAACACTGAAGCTTTCTTT
TRBJ2-3 | few | TRBD2 | TRBV4-2 | CASSQELAGADTQYF | TGTGCCAGCAGCCAAGAACTAGCGGGGGCAGATACGCAGTATTTT
TRBJ2-1 | NA | TRBD2 | TRBV5-1 | CASSLVGTSVYNEQFF | TGCGCCAGCAGCTTGGTCGGGACTAGCGTATACAATGAGCAGTTCTTC
TRBJ2-2 | once | NA | TRBV29-1 | CSVDPHTGELFF | TGCAGCGTCGACCCACACACCGGGGAGCTGTTTTTT
TRBJ2-1 | few | NA | TRBV12-3/TRBV12-4 | CASSNSYNEQFF | TGTGCCAGCAGCAATAGTTACAATGAGCAGTTCTTC
TRBJ2-5 | NA | TRBD2 | TRBV6-1 | CASSGTSVGQETQYF | TGTGCCAGCAGTGGGACTAGCGTCGGCCAAGAGACCCAGTACTTC
TRBJ2-3 | few | TRBD2 | TRBV4-3 | CASSQDRRGGLWDTDTQYF | TGCGCCAGCAGCCAAGATAGGCGGGGGGGTCTTTGGGACACAGATACGCAGTATTTT
TRBJ1-3 | NA | NA | TRBV4-3 | CASSQDAHGSSGNTIYF | TGCGCCAGCAGCCAAGATGCCCACGGAAGCTCTGGAAACACCATATATTTT
TRBJ2-1 | NA | TRBD2 | TRBV9 | CASSLSGRRSYNEQFF | TGTGCCAGCAGCTTAAGCGGGAGGAGGTCCTACAATGAGCAGTTCTTC
TRBJ2-4 | few | NA | TRBV20-1 | CSARDLGGVAKNIQYF | TGCAGTGCTAGAGATCTGGGTGGGGTAGCCAAAAACATTCAGTACTTC
TRBJ1-5 | NA | NA | TRBV5-1 | CASSLDPGRNQPQHF | TGCGCCAGCAGCTTGGACCCGGGCCGGAATCAGCCCCAGCATTTT
TRBJ2-6 | NA | NA | TRBV7-9 | CASRRAVAGANVLTF | TGTGCCAGCAGGAGGGCGGTAGCTGGGGCCAACGTCCTGACTTTC
TRBJ2-1 | few | TRBD1 | TRBV24-1 | CATSDPPTGVSNCHNEQFF | TGTGCCACCAGTGATCCCCCTACAGGGGTCTCCAATTGCCACAATGAGCAGTTCTTC
TRBJ2-3 | NA | NA | TRBV20-1 | CSASGRGADTQYF | TGCAGTGCTAGCGGGAGAGGCGCAGATACGCAGTATTTT
TRBJ1-6 | NA | NA | TRBV7-3 | CASSSNPGTRSPLHF | TGTGCCAGCAGCTCAAATCCCGGGACACGGTCACCCCTCCACTTT
TRBJ2-1 | few | TRBD1 | TRBV11-2 | CASSPQGENSYNEQFF | TGTGCCAGCAGCCCTCAGGGGGAGAACTCCTACAATGAGCAGTTCTTC
TRBJ2-4 | NA | TRBD2 | TRBV7-2 | CASRAASGGNEQYF | TGTGCCAGCAGGGCCGCTAGCGGAGGGAATGAGCAGTACTTC
TRBJ1-2 | few | NA | TRBV5-1 | CASSPFGDEDYGYTF | TGCGCCAGCAGCCCCTTTGGGGACGAGGACTATGGCTACACCTTC
TRBJ2-6 | few | NA | TRBV4-3 | CASSQDGVSGANVLTF | TGCGCCAGCAGCCAAGATGGGGTGTCGGGGGCCAACGTCCTGACTTTC